This T cell receptor (beta chain) derives from a study of early T cells in non-severe SARS-CoV-2 infection. This clonotype was counted ten times or more. MiXCR, applied by TCRdb to the 5' RACE reads, yields one record per CDR3 protein. Among more than 25,000 distinct CDR3 sequences, 4.6% were seen once, and the ten largest hold 9.5% to 13%. Trimming pared 3 bases from V and 7 bases from J, leaving 16 bases between. This CDR3 comprises 15 residues. Per germline, CDR1 SEHNR and CDR2 FQNEAQ (reference sequence). V is TRBV7-9 and J is TRBJ2-1; a weak D match, TRBD2 (5 bases). This TCR derives from an adult who was a healthcare worker with PCR-confirmed SARS-CoV-2 infection or an uninfected control (not recorded which). The specimen was whole blood. The CDR3 spells CASSFPPGGANEQFF. The CDR3 coding sequence is TGTGCCAGCAGCTTCCCCCCCGGAGGAGCTAATGAGCAGTTCTTC.